Listed below are T cell receptor beta chains from one sample, sequenced in a study of CD8+CD57+ T cells in acquired aplastic anemia. One entry per CDR3 protein, called by TCRdb with MiXCR from the reads. The sample shows about 190,000 distinct CDR3 sequences, approximately 50% of them seen only once. Sequencing was carried out using sorted CD4+, CD8+, or CD8+CD57+ T cells (not recorded which) from PBMCs. The receptors here all came from a human donor in good health, serving as a control. CDR3s leave out the opening cysteine and the closing phenylalanine or tryptophan. Fields, in order: V gene, J gene, CDR3 protein.

V gene: TRBV7-2; J gene: TRBJ2-1; CDR3 protein: ASSLSLNEQF
V gene: TRBV20-1; J gene: TRBJ1-2; CDR3 protein: SAGEQGGGYT
V gene: TRBV12-3/TRBV12-4; J gene: TRBJ1-2; CDR3 protein: ASSLGQVLGYT
V gene: TRBV7-3; J gene: TRBJ2-3; CDR3 protein: ASSPPRQHRSDTQY
V gene: TRBV29-1; J gene: TRBJ2-1; CDR3 protein: SVRGQGGNNEQF
V gene: TRBV19; J gene: TRBJ1-3; CDR3 protein: ASSHSPGNTIY
V gene: TRBV5-1; J gene: TRBJ1-1; CDR3 protein: ASSPTTGGSEAF
V gene: TRBV7-2; J gene: TRBJ1-5; CDR3 protein: ASSGGAVNQPQH
V gene: TRBV9; J gene: TRBJ1-6; CDR3 protein: ASSVNQGAVNSPLH
V gene: TRBV9; J gene: TRBJ1-2; CDR3 protein: ASNAGTGDGYT
V gene: TRBV12-3/TRBV12-4; J gene: TRBJ1-6; CDR3 protein: ASSQYSRGSPLH
V gene: TRBV25-1; J gene: TRBJ1-2; CDR3 protein: ASSDRDRDYGYT
V gene: TRBV15; J gene: TRBJ2-7; CDR3 protein: ATSREGSGTSGAYEQY
V gene: TRBV7-9; J gene: TRBJ2-1; CDR3 protein: ASPKDGTGYNEQF
V gene: TRBV24-1; J gene: TRBJ2-7; CDR3 protein: ATSDQSYEQY
V gene: TRBV5-6; J gene: TRBJ1-6; CDR3 protein: ASSWYSGQNSPLH
V gene: TRBV19; J gene: TRBJ1-1; CDR3 protein: ASKDRGPTEAF
V gene: TRBV28; J gene: TRBJ1-2; CDR3 protein: ASRPHTSKNYGYT
V gene: TRBV2; J gene: TRBJ2-7; CDR3 protein: ASSVERGAGEQY
V gene: TRBV13; J gene: TRBJ2-2; CDR3 protein: ASSPSTGELF
V gene: TRBV20-1; J gene: TRBJ2-7; CDR3 protein: SARDRRRTLSEQY
V gene: TRBV7-2; J gene: TRBJ1-2; CDR3 protein: ASSPQGAEGYT
V gene: TRBV15; J gene: TRBJ1-4; CDR3 protein: ATRGLGRGEKLF
V gene: TRBV20-1; J gene: TRBJ2-3; CDR3 protein: SAHPTSGGTEVTDTQY
V gene: TRBV10-3; J gene: TRBJ2-3; CDR3 protein: AISESPSGGRTDTQY
V gene: TRBV30; J gene: TRBJ1-1; CDR3 protein: AWSEQPNTEAF
V gene: TRBV20-1; J gene: TRBJ2-7; CDR3 protein: GARPRKGGNYEQY
V gene: TRBV6-5; J gene: TRBJ1-6; CDR3 protein: ASRNTNRADWGNSPLH
V gene: TRBV24-1; J gene: TRBJ1-2; CDR3 protein: ATEQGHGYT
V gene: TRBV2; J gene: TRBJ1-5; CDR3 protein: ASSDPLGQGRQPQH
V gene: TRBV7-6; J gene: TRBJ1-4; CDR3 protein: ASSFSSNEKLF
V gene: TRBV19; J gene: TRBJ1-6; CDR3 protein: ASSPTGETGRSPLH
V gene: TRBV24-1; J gene: TRBJ2-3; CDR3 protein: ATRERAGADTQY
V gene: TRBV7-8; J gene: TRBJ1-2; CDR3 protein: ASSQGRTYGYT
V gene: TRBV6-2/TRBV6-3; J gene: TRBJ1-6; CDR3 protein: ASSYRTGVDNSPLH
V gene: TRBV12-3/TRBV12-4; J gene: TRBJ2-1; CDR3 protein: ASSLDFWDLGNNEQF
V gene: TRBV10-3; J gene: TRBJ1-2; CDR3 protein: AISESNRGPEGYT
V gene: TRBV12-3/TRBV12-4; J gene: TRBJ2-2; CDR3 protein: ASSSDRGHNEQF
V gene: TRBV7-3; J gene: TRBJ2-3; CDR3 protein: ASSGVGHQGAPVDTQY
V gene: TRBV20-1; J gene: TRBJ1-2; CDR3 protein: SAREGTVRAYGYT
V gene: TRBV3-2; J gene: TRBJ1-6; CDR3 protein: ASSHQAHKGGKENSPLH
V gene: TRBV30; J gene: TRBJ2-1; CDR3 protein: AWSVSRPDRDEQF
V gene: TRBV7-6; J gene: TRBJ2-5; CDR3 protein: ASSTRATQY
V gene: TRBV15; J gene: TRBJ2-5; CDR3 protein: ATSRGGTTAQETQY
V gene: TRBV15; J gene: TRBJ1-2; CDR3 protein: ATSRGAGNYGYT